This T cell receptor beta chain comes out of a study of response to subunit inactivated influenza vaccine. This clonotype was seen many times. TCRdb fed the RT-PCR reads into MiXCR, producing one record per CDR3 protein. The data hold roughly 540,000 distinct CDR3 sequences, with around a quarter observed a single time. Per germline, CDR1 SGHVS and CDR2 FQNEAQ. The CDR3 extends over 13 amino acids. Trimming removed 0 bases from V and 2 bases from J, with 4 bases in between. A further study also used this sample, focusing on T cells expressing NK-cell markers. That paper states: Researchers built TCR beta cDNA using 5'RACE template switching with UMIs. Nothing established the HCMV specificity of expanded NKG2C+ T cell clones.

The chain has TRBV7-8 and TRBJ1-2; D is unclear. The specimen comprised CD4+ T cells sorted from PBMCs, sampled 11 to 12 days after vaccination. The clonotype originates from a man aged 50 to 60 who received an inactivated influenza vaccine. The CDR3, as DNA: TGTGCCAGCAGCTTAGCAGGGAACTATGGCTACACCTTC. Translating gives CASSLAGNYGYTF. Full variable domain (rest looked up from reference TRBV7-8 and TRBJ1-2): GAGVSQSPRYKVAKRGQDVALRCDPISGHVSLFWYQQALGQGPEFLTYFQNEAQLDKSGLPSDRFFAERPEGSVSTLKIQRTQQEDSAVYLCASSLAGNYGYTFGSGTRLTVV.